A single sample is the source of the 5 T cell receptor beta chains below, sequenced in a study of control samples from healthy donors and cancer patients. Clones were sequenced by immunoSEQ multiplex PCR, and TCRdb holds only the in-frame ones, with some missing. The sample includes 100,000 to 150,000 clones, 85% to 95% of them seen just once. The specimen was blood. The receptors come from a man aged 18 to 29 in good health.

The chain uses TRBV5-6 and TRBJ2-7; weak D call: TRBD1 (5 bases). Trimming took off 4 bases at V and 3 bases at J, with 8 bases between the two ends. CDR1 SGHDT and CDR2 YYEEEE come from the germline V gene. There are 12 residues in the CDR3. The CDR3 reads CASSVTVYEQYF. The CDR3 bases are TGTGCCAGCAGCGTGACAGTCTACGAGCAGTACTTC.

The chain uses TRBV5-4 and TRBJ1-1, with D maybe TRBD1 (5 bases). V was cut by 4 bases and J by 3 bases, with 7 bases left in between. From germline, CDR1 is SGHNT and CDR2 YYREEE (reference sequence). The CDR3 spans 12 residues. CDR3 sequence (DNA): TGTGCCAGCAGCCCGGGGGACACTGAAGCTTTCTTT. This codes for CASSPGDTEAFF.

The chain has TRBV4-1 and TRBJ2-3, with 13 bases fitting TRBD2. Germline CDR1 and CDR2: MGHRA and YSYEKL. The length of the CDR3 is 14 residues. Germline trimming cut 4 bases from V and 7 bases from J; bases unmatched to any gene: 2. The DNA for the CDR3 is TGCGCCAGCAGCCCACTAGCGGGGGGGAATACGCAGTATTTT. Residues: CASSPLAGGNTQYF.

This chain connects TRBV2 to TRBJ1-5, with D possibly being TRBD1 (5 bases). CDR1 is SNHLY, CDR2 FYNNEI, per germline. The CDR3 sequence is 16 residues long. V was trimmed by 6 bases and J by 4 bases, leaving 19 bases between them. CDR3 sequence (DNA): TGTGCCAGCAGACCATCCCCCAGGGCCGGGAATCAGCCCCAGCATTTT. Its translation: CASRPSPRAGNQPQHF.

The rearrangement links TRBV19 to TRBJ2-1; 8 bases are shared with TRBD2. This CDR3 is built from 16 residues. Germline V lookup: CDR1 LNHDA, CDR2 SQIVND (reference sequence). The ends lost 7 bases at V and 0 bases at J; junction bases unmatched: 8. The chain's CDR3 is CASKLGGGSSYNEQFF. CDR3 nucleotides: TGTGCCAGTAAGCTCGGGGGGGGGAGCTCCTACAATGAGCAGTTCTTC.